The rows below give T cell receptor beta chains drawn from one sample of a study of T-cell reconstitution after alpha-beta-depleted transplantation in children. In TCRdb, the PCR reads were re-called with MiXCR into one record per CDR3 protein. The sample has roughly 420,000 distinct CDR3 sequences, around 16% seen once. The sample here was PBMCs, mostly from graft donor cells, taken 360 days after TCRalphabeta/CD19-depleted stem cell transplant. The receptors stem from a boy under two years old who had a stem cell transplant for Wiskott-Aldrich syndrome, so the T cells may come from the graft donor. The CDR3 runs from the conserved cysteine through the conserved F or W. The D gene is left open where the match is weak. Some rows have no size entry. The others give once, few or many, or a class for an expanded clone.

j_gene: TRBJ2-4
abundance: few
d_gene: -
v_gene: TRBV3-1
CDR3nt: TGTGCCAGCAGCAAACGGACAGGGAGGGTCATTCAGTACTTC
CDR3aa: CASSKRTGRVIQYF

j_gene: TRBJ2-7
abundance: many
d_gene: TRBD1
v_gene: TRBV27
CDR3nt: TGTGCCAGCAGTCCACGACAGGGGTCCTACGAGCAGTACTTC
CDR3aa: CASSPRQGSYEQYF

j_gene: TRBJ2-7
abundance: -
d_gene: -
v_gene: TRBV21-1
CDR3nt: TGTGCCAGCAGCAGGACAGCTCCGGGAGGCTACGAGCAGTACTTC
CDR3aa: CASSRTAPGGYEQYF

j_gene: TRBJ1-4
abundance: -
d_gene: -
v_gene: TRBV7-2
CDR3nt: TGTGCCAGCAGCTTTCGGACCGGGGGGTTAAATGAAAAACTGTTTTTT
CDR3aa: CASSFRTGGLNEKLFF

j_gene: TRBJ2-3
abundance: -
d_gene: TRBD1
v_gene: TRBV7-8
CDR3nt: TGTGCCAGCAGCCCGCGGGACAGGGTGAGCACAGATACGCAGTATTTT
CDR3aa: CASSPRDRVSTDTQYF

j_gene: TRBJ2-7
abundance: few
d_gene: -
v_gene: TRBV29-1
CDR3nt: TGCAGCGTTGTGGCCACAGGTCCCTACGAGCAGTACTTC
CDR3aa: CSVVATGPYEQYF

j_gene: TRBJ2-4
abundance: few
d_gene: TRBD2
v_gene: TRBV20-1
CDR3nt: TGCAGTGCTACTGGGGGACTAGCGGGGTATGACGGGAAGGCCAAAAACATTCAGTACTTC
CDR3aa: CSATGGLAGYDGKAKNIQYF

j_gene: TRBJ2-7
abundance: few
d_gene: -
v_gene: TRBV7-2
CDR3nt: TGTGCCAGCAGACCTGGGACCGTCGGCGAGCAGTACTTC
CDR3aa: CASRPGTVGEQYF

j_gene: TRBJ2-7
abundance: few
d_gene: -
v_gene: TRBV2
CDR3nt: TGTGCCAACGGACAGTACTACGAGCAGTACTTC
CDR3aa: CANGQYYEQYF

j_gene: TRBJ2-1
abundance: few
d_gene: -
v_gene: TRBV24-1
CDR3nt: TGTGCCACCAGTGATTCGAATTGGGGGAGCTCCTACAATGAGCAGTTCTTC
CDR3aa: CATSDSNWGSSYNEQFF

j_gene: TRBJ2-5
abundance: few
d_gene: -
v_gene: TRBV29-1
CDR3nt: TGCAGCGTTGATGGGGGGAGTTGGGAGACCCAGTACTTC
CDR3aa: CSVDGGSWETQYF

j_gene: TRBJ1-3
abundance: -
d_gene: TRBD1
v_gene: TRBV28
CDR3nt: TGTGCCAGCAGTACCCCTGGCAGGGGGCTGGGAAACACCATATATTTT
CDR3aa: CASSTPGRGLGNTIYF

j_gene: TRBJ2-7
abundance: few
d_gene: TRBD2
v_gene: TRBV5-1
CDR3nt: TGCGCCAGCAGCTGGACTAGCGACCGGGAGCAGTACTTC
CDR3aa: CASSWTSDREQYF

j_gene: TRBJ2-7
abundance: -
d_gene: TRBD1
v_gene: TRBV5-6
CDR3nt: TGTGCCAGCAGCTTGGCCGGGGGACAGGGCTACTACGAGCAGTACTTC
CDR3aa: CASSLAGGQGYYEQYF

j_gene: TRBJ1-2
abundance: many
d_gene: -
v_gene: TRBV6-1
CDR3nt: TGTGCCAGCAGTGAAGGGTTGGCAGTCTATGGCTACACCTTC
CDR3aa: CASSEGLAVYGYTF

j_gene: TRBJ1-5
abundance: many
d_gene: TRBD1
v_gene: TRBV20-1
CDR3nt: TGCAGTGCTAGAACAGGGGGCAATCAGCCCCAGCATTTT
CDR3aa: CSARTGGNQPQHF

j_gene: TRBJ2-7
abundance: -
d_gene: TRBD1
v_gene: TRBV24-1
CDR3nt: TGTGCCACCAGTGATTCCGGACAGGGCCAGATGAGGCCCTACGAGCAGTACTTC
CDR3aa: CATSDSGQGQMRPYEQYF

j_gene: TRBJ1-6
abundance: -
d_gene: -
v_gene: TRBV18
CDR3nt: TGTGCCAGCTCACCTAAAGGGGGTTCACCCCTCCACTTT
CDR3aa: CASSPKGGSPLHF

j_gene: TRBJ2-3
abundance: -
d_gene: -
v_gene: TRBV6-6
CDR3nt: TGTGCCAGCAGTTCGACTACAAAGGATACGCAGTATTTT
CDR3aa: CASSSTTKDTQYF

j_gene: TRBJ2-1
abundance: -
d_gene: -
v_gene: TRBV5-1
CDR3nt: TGCGCCAGCAGCCCGGGACACGTTGGGAATGAGCAGTTCTTC
CDR3aa: CASSPGHVGNEQFF

j_gene: TRBJ1-5
abundance: -
d_gene: TRBD1
v_gene: TRBV12-3/TRBV12-4
CDR3nt: TGTGCCAGCCGTCTCCAGACAGGGGCCCATCAGCCCCAGCATTTT
CDR3aa: CASRLQTGAHQPQHF

j_gene: TRBJ2-1
abundance: few
d_gene: -
v_gene: TRBV12-3/TRBV12-4
CDR3nt: TGTGCCAGCAGTTCCATGCGCAATGAGCAGTTCTTC
CDR3aa: CASSSMRNEQFF

j_gene: TRBJ2-3
abundance: -
d_gene: TRBD2
v_gene: TRBV10-3
CDR3nt: TGTGCCATCAGTGAGTCGCCGACTAGCGGGAGCCCGGTCTTCCCCACAGATACGCAGTATTTT
CDR3aa: CAISESPTSGSPVFPTDTQYF

j_gene: TRBJ2-7
abundance: -
d_gene: -
v_gene: TRBV2
CDR3nt: TGTGCCAGCAGAGAATGGACGTCGAGCTCCTACGAGCAGTACTTC
CDR3aa: CASREWTSSSYEQYF

j_gene: TRBJ2-2
abundance: -
d_gene: TRBD2
v_gene: TRBV12-3/TRBV12-4
CDR3nt: TGTGCCAGCAGTTTATGGGTAGGGACTAGCGTCTCTCGGCCCAACACCGGGGAGCTGTTTTTT
CDR3aa: CASSLWVGTSVSRPNTGELFF

j_gene: TRBJ1-5
abundance: few
d_gene: -
v_gene: TRBV12-3/TRBV12-4
CDR3nt: TGTGCCAGCAGTCCCGGACATGCTAGCAATCAGCCCCAGCATTTT
CDR3aa: CASSPGHASNQPQHF

j_gene: TRBJ1-1
abundance: few
d_gene: -
v_gene: TRBV29-1
CDR3nt: TGCAGCGTTTCGTGGGCGCATAGTCCGAACACTGAAGCTTTCTTT
CDR3aa: CSVSWAHSPNTEAFF

j_gene: TRBJ2-3
abundance: -
d_gene: TRBD2
v_gene: TRBV24-1
CDR3nt: TGTGCCACCAGTGATCTAAAAGCGGGAGGGCCGACAGATACGCAGTATTTT
CDR3aa: CATSDLKAGGPTDTQYF

j_gene: TRBJ2-1
abundance: -
d_gene: TRBD2
v_gene: TRBV30
CDR3nt: TGTGCCTGGAGTGTTGCGGGAGGCCAGTTCTTC
CDR3aa: CAWSVAGGQFF

j_gene: TRBJ2-1
abundance: few
d_gene: -
v_gene: TRBV5-1
CDR3nt: TGCGCCAGCAGCTTAAGGGCAGTATCATACAATGAGCAGTTCTTC
CDR3aa: CASSLRAVSYNEQFF

j_gene: TRBJ2-7
abundance: few
d_gene: -
v_gene: TRBV20-1
CDR3nt: TGCAGTGCTAGAGCGGGAGTGGTTCCCCACGAGCAGTACTTC
CDR3aa: CSARAGVVPHEQYF